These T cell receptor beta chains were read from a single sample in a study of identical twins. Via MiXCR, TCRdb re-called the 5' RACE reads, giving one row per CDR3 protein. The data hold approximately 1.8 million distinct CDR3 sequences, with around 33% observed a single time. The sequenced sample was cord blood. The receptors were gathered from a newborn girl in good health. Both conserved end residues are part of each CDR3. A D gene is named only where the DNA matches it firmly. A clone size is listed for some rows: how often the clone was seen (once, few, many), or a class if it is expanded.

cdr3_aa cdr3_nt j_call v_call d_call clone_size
CATSAPDRQNEQFF TGTGCCACCAGTGCCCCGGACAGGCAAAATGAGCAGTTCTTC TRBJ2-1 TRBV24-1 TRBD1 many
CASMGRSTDTQYF TGTGCCAGCATGGGACGGAGCACAGATACGCAGTATTTT TRBJ2-3 TRBV2 - few
CAISDWGQHSPLHF TGTGCCATCAGTGATTGGGGACAGCATTCACCCCTCCACTTT TRBJ1-6 TRBV10-3 TRBD1 -
CSVPGLNTEAFF TGCAGCGTCCCGGGACTGAACACTGAAGCTTTCTTT TRBJ1-1 TRBV29-1 - many
CATSESGTVYNEQFF TGTGCCACCAGTGAGAGTGGAACAGTCTACAATGAGCAGTTCTTC TRBJ2-1 TRBV24-1 - -
CATSEGVNYGYTF TGTGCCACCAGTGAGGGGGTTAACTATGGCTACACCTTC TRBJ1-2 TRBV24-1 - few
CASSPRHTAYEQYF TGTGCCAGCAGTCCAAGACATACCGCCTACGAGCAGTACTTC TRBJ2-7 TRBV12-3/TRBV12-4 - few
CASRPRLAVSYEQYF TGTGCCAGCAGGCCCCGACTAGCGGTTTCCTACGAGCAGTACTTC TRBJ2-7 TRBV27 TRBD2 few
CASSLVSSAYNEQFF TGTGCCAGCAGTTTAGTGTCTAGCGCCTACAATGAGCAGTTCTTC TRBJ2-1 TRBV27 - -
CASSSSGTSGSHEQFF TGTGCCAGCAGCTCCTCCGGGACTAGCGGGAGCCATGAGCAGTTCTTC TRBJ2-1 TRBV7-6 TRBD2 -
CSASRYLAGQETQYF TGCAGTGCTAGTAGGTACCTAGCGGGCCAAGAGACCCAGTACTTC TRBJ2-5 TRBV20-1 TRBD2 few
CSVVPGQGNTEAFF TGCAGCGTTGTCCCCGGCCAGGGGAACACTGAAGCTTTCTTT TRBJ1-1 TRBV29-1 - -
CSASTPWSQETQYF TGCAGTGCGTCGACGCCTTGGTCCCAAGAGACCCAGTACTTC TRBJ2-5 TRBV20-1 - few
CASSQERRGNYGYTF TGTGCCAGCAGCCAAGAACGCAGGGGTAACTATGGCTACACCTTC TRBJ1-2 TRBV3-1 - few
CASRGLSSYEQYF TGTGCCAGCCGAGGACTTTCTTCCTACGAGCAGTACTTC TRBJ2-7 TRBV7-2 - many
CASSLRGGANGDTQYF TGTGCCAGCAGCTTAAGGGGGGGGGCCAATGGAGATACGCAGTATTTT TRBJ2-3 TRBV7-2 - -
CSALRGGNEQFF TGCAGTGCTCTCAGAGGGGGGAATGAGCAGTTCTTC TRBJ2-1 TRBV20-1 - few
CASSLPGLWAYNEQFF TGTGCCAGCAGCCTACCAGGTCTTTGGGCCTACAATGAGCAGTTCTTC TRBJ2-1 TRBV3-1 - few
CSAGLAFSYNEQFF TGCAGTGCAGGCCTAGCGTTCTCCTACAATGAGCAGTTCTTC TRBJ2-1 TRBV20-1 - -
CASSLISGGRDNEQYF TGCGCCAGCAGCTTAATTAGCGGGGGGCGAGACAATGAGCAGTACTTC TRBJ2-7 TRBV5-1 TRBD2 -
CASSLLADHTDTQYF TGTGCCAGCAGCTTGTTAGCGGACCACACAGATACGCAGTATTTT TRBJ2-3 TRBV27 - -
CASSSLAGYYEQYF TGTGCCAGCAGCTCCCTCGCAGGGTACTACGAGCAGTACTTC TRBJ2-7 TRBV11-2 - -
CASSLTSGSAGTQYF TGTGCCAGCAGCTTGACTAGCGGGAGCGCAGGTACGCAGTATTTT TRBJ2-3 TRBV7-2 TRBD2 once
CASSLDRRLYF TGTGCCAGCAGCTTAGACCGCCGTCTGTACTTC TRBJ2-5 TRBV7-2 - -
CASRIHRERSTDTQYF TGTGCCAGCAGGATCCACAGGGAGAGGTCGACAGATACGCAGTATTTT TRBJ2-3 TRBV6-1 - few
CSVERGGETQYF TGCAGCGTTGAGAGGGGTGGTGAGACCCAGTACTTC TRBJ2-5 TRBV29-1 - many
CASSTRQLDTQYF TGCGCCAGCAGCACACGACAGCTAGATACGCAGTATTTT TRBJ2-3 TRBV5-1 - many
CSSRRTSGSYEQYF TGCAGTTCCCGCAGGACTAGCGGGAGCTACGAGCAGTACTTC TRBJ2-7 TRBV20-1 TRBD2 -
CATSDNRGIYGYTF TGTGCCACCAGTGATAACAGGGGGATCTATGGCTACACCTTC TRBJ1-2 TRBV24-1 TRBD1 few
CASSPGVLAGGKDTQYF TGTGCCAGCAGCCCTGGTGTACTAGCGGGGGGGAAAGATACGCAGTATTTT TRBJ2-3 TRBV11-2 TRBD2 few
CASSQIGQLTEAFF TGCGCCAGCAGCCAAATCGGGCAGCTCACTGAAGCTTTCTTT TRBJ1-1 TRBV4-1 - few
CASSLAPDNQPQHF TGTGCCAGCAGCTTGGCGCCCGATAATCAGCCCCAGCATTTT TRBJ1-5 TRBV5-6 - -
CSAHQFGTGGYEQYF TGCAGTGCTCACCAATTCGGGACAGGGGGCTACGAGCAGTACTTC TRBJ2-7 TRBV20-1 TRBD1 few
CASSPPLGRTDTQYF TGCGCCAGCAGCCCCCCACTAGGCCGCACAGATACGCAGTATTTT TRBJ2-3 TRBV5-1 - few
CASSLVGGGLEEQYF TGTGCCAGCAGCTTAGTGGGCGGGGGTCTGGAAGAGCAGTACTTC TRBJ2-7 TRBV7-2 TRBD2 few
CASSLSLAISYNEQYF TGTGCCAGCAGCCTAAGCCTAGCTATCTCCTACAATGAGCAGTACTTC TRBJ2-7 TRBV5-5 - -
CASSLFFGGTTDTQYF TGTGCCAGCAGTTTGTTTTTCGGGGGAACAACAGATACGCAGTATTTT TRBJ2-3 TRBV6-5 - -
CASSYYSPYLTGPGGYTF TGTGCCAGCAGCTACTATTCACCCTACTTGACAGGGCCAGGAGGCTACACCTTC TRBJ1-2 TRBV7-9 TRBD1 few
CSARDQPSGRVNEQFF TGCAGTGCTAGAGATCAGCCTAGCGGGAGAGTAAATGAGCAGTTCTTC TRBJ2-1 TRBV20-1 TRBD2 -
CASSIRDRGLSNYGYTF TGTGCCAGCAGCATCCGGGACAGGGGACTATCGAACTATGGCTACACCTTC TRBJ1-2 TRBV13 TRBD1 few
CAISGGRGPYGYTF TGTGCCATCAGTGGGGGCAGGGGGCCATATGGCTACACCTTC TRBJ1-2 TRBV10-3 TRBD1 -
CASSPRGSRGNEQFF TGTGCCAGCAGTCCACGGGGTAGCCGGGGCAATGAGCAGTTCTTC TRBJ2-1 TRBV12-3/TRBV12-4 - few
CASSLSDSYNEQYF TGTGCCAGCAGTTTGTCGGATTCCTACAATGAGCAGTACTTC TRBJ2-7 TRBV28 - few
CASSLVQSNQPQHF TGTGCCAGCAGTTTAGTTCAGTCCAATCAGCCCCAGCATTTT TRBJ1-5 TRBV27 - -
CASSSLGLAGGRETQYF TGTGCCAGCAGCTCATTGGGACTAGCGGGGGGCAGAGAGACCCAGTACTTC TRBJ2-5 TRBV12-3/TRBV12-4 TRBD2 -
CASSPTTSGNNEQFF TGTGCCAGCTCACCGACGACCAGCGGGAACAATGAGCAGTTCTTC TRBJ2-1 TRBV18 TRBD2 -
CSAPHLSSGNTIYF TGCAGTGCTCCCCACTTGAGCTCTGGAAACACCATATATTTT TRBJ1-3 TRBV20-1 - once
CASSLEATYNEQFF TGTGCCAGCAGCTTAGAGGCCACCTACAATGAGCAGTTCTTC TRBJ2-1 TRBV11-2 - -
CASKERGLAAYEQYF TGTGCCAGCAAGGAAAGGGGGCTAGCGGCCTACGAGCAGTACTTC TRBJ2-7 TRBV2 - few
CASSFHSGSPLYNEQFF TGTGCCAGCAGCTTCCATAGCGGGAGTCCCCTCTACAATGAGCAGTTCTTC TRBJ2-1 TRBV7-2 TRBD2 -
CASSRLAGTDEQFF TGTGCCAGCAGCCGACTAGCGGGAACCGATGAGCAGTTCTTC TRBJ2-1 TRBV27 TRBD2 -
CASSLPQTSGPYNEQFF TGTGCCAGCAGCTTACCCCAAACTAGCGGCCCCTACAATGAGCAGTTCTTC TRBJ2-1 TRBV7-2 TRBD2 -
CAISESIGSASSTDTQYF TGTGCCATCAGTGAGTCGATCGGGAGCGCTTCTAGCACAGATACGCAGTATTTT TRBJ2-3 TRBV10-3 - few
CSASRGGARDTQYF TGCAGTGCTAGCCGCGGGGGGGCCAGAGATACGCAGTATTTT TRBJ2-3 TRBV20-1 TRBD2 -
CASSEAGQSNEKLFF TGTGCCAGCAGTGAGGCGGGACAGTCTAATGAAAAACTGTTTTTT TRBJ1-4 TRBV6-1 TRBD1 few